The present T cell receptor (beta chain) was sequenced within a study of OX40 agonist ivuxolimab in advanced cancers. Trimming took 3 bases from V and 6 from J, leaving 15 bases between them. Germline CDR1 LNHNV, CDR2 YYDKDF (reference sequence). The CDR3 runs to 15 residues. Autoimmune disease history or systemic immunosuppression meant exclusion. Using immunoSEQ multiplex PCR, the repertoire was profiled, and TCRdb retains in-frame clones only, with some absent. The sample gives some 45,000 clones, around 86% of which show up once; more than 13% is in the top ten. Sample: CD4+ or CD8+ T cells sorted from blood, taken in a trial of the OX40 agonist ivuxolimab. The clonotype was recovered from an adult with an advanced solid tumor such as melanoma, head and neck, liver or kidney cancer. The chain has TRBV15 and TRBJ1-5; D might be TRBD1 (6 bases). The CDR3 bases are TGTGCCACCAGCAGGGATAGGGGGGGCGGTCAGCCCCAGCATTTT. Translated, it gives CATSRDRGGGQPQHF.